This passage covers 28 T cell receptor beta chains from one sample sequenced in a study of blood T cell repertoires in COVID-19. The protocol was immunoSEQ multiplex PCR, while the TCRdb copy is restricted to in-frame clones and leaves out a portion. The repertoire holds approximately 35,000 clones, with about 91% as singletons. Material: peripheral blood. All receptors derive from a woman in her 70s with active COVID-19.

This chain connects TRBV19 to TRBJ2-3, with a weak D call TRBD1 (5 bases). The CDR3 is 13 amino acids. CDR1 is LNHDA and CDR2 is SQIVND in the germline V gene (reference sequence). V was clipped by 8 bases and J by 0 bases, with 9 bases between them. The CDR3 protein is CASGHPSTDTQYF. CDR3 sequence (DNA): TGTGCCAGTGGACACCCGAGCACAGATACGCAGTATTTT.

This rearrangement joins TRBV19 to TRBJ2-3, with 11 bases aligning to TRBD2. V was clipped by 3 bases and J by 3 bases; unmatched bases: 8. Germline V gene sequence: CDR1 LNHDA, CDR2 SQIVND (reference sequence). This CDR3 region has 17 residues. CDR3 nucleotides: TGTGCCAGTAGTATGGAGGGGGGACTAGCGGCTACAGATACGCAGTATTTT. It translates to CASSMEGGLAATDTQYF.

The rearrangement uses TRBV9 and TRBJ2-1, with a possible D match to TRBD2 (5 bases). Looked up from germline, CDR1 is SGDLS and CDR2 is YYNGEE. This CDR3 is built from 15 residues. V lost 0 bases and J 10 bases, leaving 17 bases between the germline ends. This CDR3 is CASSVAGSLSGEQFF. The CDR3 coding sequence is TGTGCCAGCAGCGTAGCGGGGTCCCTCTCCGGGGAGCAGTTCTTC.

The rearrangement uses TRBV4-1 and TRBJ1-2, with 9 bases lining up with TRBD1. V dropped 6 bases and J dropped 8; count of bases not matched to a gene: 16. Germline CDR1 reads MGHRA; CDR2 reads YSYEKL. The CDR3 sequence is 16 residues long. CDR3 bases: TGCGCCAGCAGTCATGAGGCGAGGACAGGGGTGAAAGGCTACACCTTC. This translates into CASSHEARTGVKGYTF.

The V call is TRBV5-4, the J call TRBJ1-2; 9 bases fit TRBD1. Trimming took 5 bases from V and 11 from J; bases not matched to a gene: 10. Germline CDR1 is SGHNT and CDR2 is YYREEE (reference sequence). The CDR3 totals 13 residues. CDR3 loop: CASSSDRDREYTF. In DNA, the CDR3 is TGTGCCAGCAGTTCTGACCGGGACAGGGAGTACACCTTC.

The chain recombines TRBV18 with TRBJ1-5, with D uncertain. V was shortened by 6 bases and J by 5 bases, with 11 bases between the two germline ends. The germline V gene encodes CDR1 KGHSH and CDR2 LQKENI. The CDR3 is made up of 13 amino acids. CDR3 amino acids: CASSEGRDQPQHF. The CDR3 bases are TGTGCCAGCTCCGAAGGGAGGGATCAGCCCCAGCATTTT.

The gene calls are TRBV15 and TRBJ2-7, with TRBD1 matching over 11 bases. Germline V CDR1 and CDR2: LNHNV, YYDKDF (reference sequence). J gave up 6 bases and V 6 bases, and 10 bases lay outside the gene matches. The CDR3 has 15 amino acids. The CDR3 nucleotides are TGTGCCACCAGTCCCGAGGACAGGGGGCCAACCGAGCAGTACTTC. This encodes CATSPEDRGPTEQYF.

V usage is TRBV28 and J usage is TRBJ2-3; 10 bases line up with TRBD2. CDR3 length: 16 residues. With V trimmed by 4 bases and J by 4 bases, 8 bases remained unmatched. CDR1 is MDHEN, CDR2 SYDVKM, per germline. The CDR3 nucleotides read TGTGCCAGCAGTTCCAATAGCGGGGGGCGATCAGATACGCAGTATTTT. It specifies CASSSNSGGRSDTQYF.

The chain is built from TRBV7-9 and TRBJ1-3; a weak D match, TRBD1 (6 bases). The CDR3 runs 16 residues. Germline assignment: CDR1 SEHNR and CDR2 FQNEAQ (reference sequence). The V end lost 5 bases, the J end lost 3 bases, and 17 bases lay between the germline ends. The CDR3 is CASSQTDRSSGNTIYF. Here the CDR3 DNA reads TGTGCCAGCAGCCAAACCGACAGGTCTAGTGGAAACACCATATATTTT.

The CDR3 nucleotides read TGTGCCAGCGTTAGCTTAGGGGGGGGGCTGCAAGAGCAGTTCTTC. Encoded protein: CASVSLGGGLQEQFF. The chain combines TRBV2 with TRBJ2-1; a possible D gene is TRBD2 (7 bases). The length of the CDR3 is 15 residues. Trimming cost V 8 bases and J 10 bases, with 24 bases left between them. Germline V gene data show CDR1 as SNHLY and CDR2 as FYNNEI.

V usage is TRBV7-9 and J usage is TRBJ2-1, with a tentative D call TRBD1 (5 bases). The CDR3 sequence is 14 residues long. CDR1 is SEHNR, CDR2 FQNEAQ, per germline (reference sequence). V gave up 5 bases and J gave up 5 bases, with 13 bases separating them. The CDR3 nucleotides read TGTGCCAGCAGCCTCTCCGTAGGGGACAATGAGCAGTTCTTC. Translating it yields CASSLSVGDNEQFF.

This clone showed up just once. This chain links TRBV19 with TRBJ2-7; 8 nucleotides align to TRBD2. Germline CDR1 reads LNHDA; CDR2 reads SQIVND (reference sequence). The CDR3 loop spans 15 amino acids. Trimming cost V 2 bases and J 5 bases; bases outside gene matches: 8. The CDR3, as DNA: TGTGCCAGTAGTATATTCGGGGGGGCTCTGAACGAGCAGTACTTC. Residues: CASSIFGGALNEQYF.

This clone was picked up a small number of times. The chain combines TRBV6-6 with TRBJ2-7, with 10 positions matching TRBD2. With V trimmed by 10 bases and J by 0 bases, 9 bases remained unmatched. The germline CDR1 and CDR2 sequences are MNHNY and SVGAGI (reference sequence). The CDR3 spans 15 residues. CDR3 DNA sequence: TGTGCCACCACAGTACTAGCGGGGAGCTCCTACGAGCAGTACTTC. Protein product: CATTVLAGSSYEQYF.

The chain has TRBV7-2 and TRBJ1-2; TRBD1 aligns across 7 bases. Germline values: CDR1 SGHTA, CDR2 FQGNSA. CDR3 length equals 13 residues. V was pared by 4 bases and J by 9 bases, with 8 bases of the junction left unmatched. The CDR3 sequence is CASSSRHRGRYTF. The CDR3 DNA reads as TGTGCCAGCAGCTCAAGGCACAGGGGTCGCTACACCTTC.

The chain couples TRBV18 to TRBJ1-5; D call uncertain. From germline, CDR1 is KGHSH and CDR2 LQKENI. This CDR3 is built from 14 residues. V gave up 5 bases and J gave up 0 bases, with 8 bases separating them. The CDR3: CASSARNSNQPQHF. CDR3 DNA: TGTGCCAGCTCAGCGCGAAATAGCAATCAGCCCCAGCATTTT.

As for this clone: This sample includes further DNA sequences coding for the same CDR3. V is TRBV30 and J is TRBJ1-4, with unresolved D. Germline V gene sequence: CDR1 GTSNPN, CDR2 SVGIG (reference sequence). The CDR3 has 13 residues. V lost 2 bases and J lost 5, with 9 bases in between. CDR3 DNA sequence: TGTGCCTGGAGTATCCAGCGCAATGAAAAACTGTTTTTT. Its protein product is CAWSIQRNEKLFF. Full variable domain (outside the CDR3, taken from reference TRBV30 and TRBJ1-4): SQTIHQWPATLVQPVGSPLSLECTVEGTSNPNLYWYRQAAGRGLQLLFYSVGIGQISSEVPQNLSASRPQDRQFILSSKKLLLSDSGFYLCAWSIQRNEKLFFGSGTQLSVL.

The V and J genes are TRBV3-1 (or the pseudogene TRBV3-2) and TRBJ2-2, with D possibly TRBD1 on 6 matching bases. V lost 0 bases, J lost 3 bases, and 8 bases lay in between. Germline values: CDR1 LGHDT, CDR2 YNNKEL (reference sequence). The CDR3 totals 15 residues. The CDR3 loop reads CASSQEGQDTGELFF. CDR3 coding DNA: TGTGCCAGCAGCCAAGAGGGACAAGACACCGGGGAGCTGTTTTTT.

The rearrangement uses TRBV6-4 and TRBJ1-1, with TRBD1 matching over 9 bases. Unmatched junction bases numbered 15, after V lost 5 bases and J lost 2 bases. Germline loops: CDR1 MRHNA, CDR2 SNTAGT. The CDR3 has 18 amino acids. The CDR3 protein is CASSSDAYRGLRNTEAFF. The CDR3 region has the DNA TGTGCCAGCAGTTCGGACGCTTACAGGGGGCTTCGAAACACTGAAGCTTTCTTT.

The chain carries TRBV12-3 or TRBV12-4 and TRBJ1-1; D not certain. The CDR3 is made up of 11 amino acids. V lost 5 bases and J 10 bases, leaving 11 bases between the germline ends. The CDR3 DNA reads as TGTGCCAGCAGTCGGGGTCTTGGAGCTTTCTTT. As protein: CASSRGLGAFF.

The chain has TRBV19 and TRBJ1-1; maybe TRBD1 (5 bases). Germline CDR1 and CDR2: LNHDA and SQIVND (reference sequence). Trimming removed 4 bases at V and 7 bases at J, with 16 bases between. The CDR3 runs to 14 residues. The CDR3 region has the DNA TGTGCCAGTAGTACCGGGGGAACACCAATTGAAGCTTTCTTT. Protein sequence: CASSTGGTPIEAFF. Based on the CDR3 plus reference TRBV19 and TRBJ1-1, the full variable domain is DGGITQSPKYLFRKEGQNVTLSCEQNLNHDAMYWYRQDPGQGLRLIYYSQIVNDFQKGDIAEGYSVSREKKESFPLTVTSAQKNPTAFYLCASSTGGTPIEAFFGQGTRLTVV.

The chain uses TRBV18 and TRBJ2-7; no firm D call. Trimming removed 3 bases at V and 0 bases at J, with 9 bases between. The germline CDR1 and CDR2 sequences are KGHSH and LQKENI. The CDR3 is 14 amino acids. The CDR3 bases are TGTGCCAGCTCACCTTCCTCTAGCTCCTACGAGCAGTACTTC. Protein sequence: CASSPSSSSYEQYF. Based on the CDR3 plus reference TRBV18 and TRBJ2-7, the full variable domain is NAGVMQNPRHLVRRRGQEARLRCSPMKGHSHVYWYRQLPEEGLKFMVYLQKENIIDESGMPKERFSAEFPKEGPSILRIQQVVRGDSAAYFCASSPSSSSYEQYFGPGTRLTVT.

The chain couples TRBV19 to TRBJ2-7, with TRBD1 identical over 9 bases. The germline gives CDR1 LNHDA, CDR2 SQIVND (reference sequence). J gave up 6 bases and V 4 bases, and 10 bases lay outside the gene matches. The CDR3 contains 15 residues. The CDR3 is CASSKGPDRGGEQYF. The CDR3 bases are TGTGCCAGTAGTAAAGGCCCGGACAGGGGAGGCGAGCAGTACTTC.

This clone was found a few times. This sequence joins TRBV6-4 and TRBJ1-1; the D gene is possibly TRBD1 (5 bases). Trimming took off 4 bases at V and 6 bases at J, with 12 bases between the two ends. The CDR3 spans 13 residues. CDR1 and CDR2 (germline): MRHNA, SNTAGT. Written as DNA, the CDR3 is TGTGCCAGCAGTGTCGGGGCGGGGGCTGAAGCTTTCTTT. Protein product: CASSVGAGAEAFF.

The chain employs TRBV5-8 and TRBJ1-1; D is perhaps TRBD1 (5 bases). Germline CDR1 and CDR2: SGHTS and YDEGEE. Between the trimmed V and J ends, which lost 4 bases and 6 bases, there was a span of 19 bases. The CDR3 contains 15 residues. The CDR3 here is CASSLSREGRPEAFF. DNA for the CDR3: TGTGCCAGCAGCCTCTCCAGGGAGGGGAGACCTGAAGCTTTCTTT.

The gene calls are TRBV7-6 and TRBJ1-3; D might be TRBD1 (5 bases). The CDR3 sequence is 16 residues long. Germline CDR1 is SGHVS and CDR2 is FNYEAQ. Deletions cut 1 base from V and 0 bases from J, with 10 bases between. The CDR3, as DNA: TGTGCCAGCAGCTTAGGGGGACTGAGCTCTGGAAACACCATATATTTT. It specifies CASSLGGLSSGNTIYF.

This sequence joins TRBV19 and TRBJ2-5; 9 bases match TRBD2. CDR3 length: 13 amino acids. CDR1 LNHDA and CDR2 SQIVND come from the germline V gene (reference sequence). The ends lost 2 bases at V and 7 bases at J; junction bases unmatched: 2. CDR3 in amino acids: CASSIQAGGTQYF. DNA of the CDR3: TGTGCCAGTAGTATACAAGCGGGGGGGACCCAGTACTTC. Using reference TRBV19 and TRBJ2-5 for the parts outside the CDR3, the full variable domain is DGGITQSPKYLFRKEGQNVTLSCEQNLNHDAMYWYRQDPGQGLRLIYYSQIVNDFQKGDIAEGYSVSREKKESFPLTVTSAQKNPTAFYLCASSIQAGGTQYFGPGTRLLVL.

The CDR3, as DNA: TGCGCCAGCAGCCAAGCCCTAGCGGGGGCTGGCACAGATACGCAGTATTTT. Its translation is CASSQALAGAGTDTQYF. V is TRBV4-1 and J is TRBJ2-3; TRBD2 matches at 10 bases. The CDR3 is 17 amino acids. Trimming at V came to 1 base and at J to 1 base, leaving 5 bases not matched to a gene. Germline loops: CDR1 MGHRA, CDR2 YSYEKL.

This clone has only one observation. The gene calls are TRBV6-5 and TRBJ1-2; a weak D match, TRBD1 (5 bases). Between the trimmed V and J ends, which lost 10 bases and 4 bases, there was a span of 16 bases. Germline V gene lookup returns CDR1 MNHEY and CDR2 SVGAGI. The CDR3 is 13 residues long. The CDR3 nucleotides are TGTGCCACCACAGGTTTCCCAACCTATGGCTACACCTTC. Amino acids: CATTGFPTYGYTF.